This T cell receptor beta chain comes out of a study of T cell clonality in common variable immunodeficiency. Study observations and caveats: The cause of increased CVID clonality remains unclear without subpopulation sequencing. Fewer deletions and N-nucleotide insertions were reportedly seen in common variable immunodeficiency TCR beta sequences. TCRbeta clonality was increased in CVID versus healthy controls.

Trimming removed 3 bases from V and 2 bases from J, with 14 bases in between. The CDR3 sequence is 16 residues long. CDR1 SGHNT and CDR2 YYREEE come from the germline V gene (reference sequence). TCRdb keeps only in-frame clones here, not all; method: immunoSEQ multiplex PCR. The sample has about 30,000 clones, none seen only once. This clone occurred many times. The target antigen is unknown. The CDR3 extends 3 residues past the end of the read, so its final part is completed from the germline J gene. The chain uses TRBV5-4 and TRBJ2-2; D is perhaps TRBD2 (6 bases). This clonotype originated in a human donor with common variable immunodeficiency. The specimen sequenced was peripheral blood mononuclear cells. The CDR3 bases that were read are TGTGCCAGCAGCTATGACCACGGGGGTAACACCGGGGAG. Protein: CASSYDHGGNTGE. The whole CDR3 region reads CASSYDHGGNTGELFF.